This T cell receptor (beta chain) was obtained from a study of T cells in Graves' hyperthyroidism and ophthalmopathy (dated by TCRdb to the late 2010s). Describing the broader study: Peripheral blood samples were taken at the time of initial diagnosis, prior to any treatment. A discovery cohort of approximately 97 patients, approximately 44 with Graves' ophthalmopathy and about 58 with stable Graves' hyperthyroidism, was used to find distinguishing TCR V-J signatures. Whether ophthalmopathy could be predicted prospectively was tested in an independent validation cohort made up of roughly 19 hyperthyroidism patients plus 17 patients who later progressed to ophthalmopathy. The 95 to 100 discovery patients were randomly divided into training and test sets at a 7:3 ratio. The study also compared thyroid tissue and blood T-cell repertoires from 5 to 7 Graves' hyperthyroidism patients. Following sampling, methimazole starting at 30 mg daily was given to hyperthyroidism patients, and high-dose intravenous methylprednisolone was given to ophthalmopathy patients. The paper describes TCR Vbeta CDR3 sequencing of 120 to 150 peripheral blood samples, made up of 43 ophthalmopathy patients, over 70 hyperthyroidism patients and roughly 17 progressor patients.

Graves' hyperthyroidism was defined as stable when no progression to ophthalmopathy occurred over 18 months of follow-up. The hyperthyroidism patients were between 18 and 65 years old and newly diagnosed, with a disease duration of less than 2 months. Patients with uncontrolled infections, other autoimmune diseases, pregnancy or lactation were excluded. Clinical symptoms, serum thyroxine and TRAb, thyroid ultrasound, and orbital computed tomography formed the basis for the diagnoses. Ficoll-Paque density gradient centrifugation was used to isolate PBMCs from around 10 ml of fresh peripheral blood. Total RNA was extracted using Trizol reagent, and RNA quality was assessed on an Agilent 2100 Bioanalyzer. The TCR beta CDR3 regions were amplified from the RNA transcripts. The first round of RT-PCR for the TCR CDR3 was performed with the HTBI primer set and the Qiagen OneStep RT-PCR kit. Libraries were constructed in a second round of multiplex PCR, after which size selection and purification were performed. The libraries were sequenced on an Illumina HiSeq2000 using paired-end 100 bp reads. The authors processed their data as follows. SOAPnuke was used to process the raw data, removing reads that contained adapters or uncalled bases, had a mean Phred below 15, or lacked an exact match to the constant primer or identifier. High-quality paired reads were merged using COPE v1.2.5, and each unique nucleotide sequence was defined as a clonotype. Clonotypes were aligned to IMGT TRBV, TRBD and TRBJ reference segments using MiTCR v1.1. Only V-J combinations with frequency above 0.0001, covering about 99% of repertoires, were analysed. A TCS score was defined as the ratio of F50 (clonal expansion) to E x V (chaos), with BLOSUM62-based TCRdist applied between CDR3 peptides within each V-J. Welch's t-statistics and random forest reduced roughly 530 V-J features to 13, which were used in a naive Bayes classifier (R e1071). TCRdb trimmed public reads at Q25 via fastp, called clones via MiXCR and kept in-frame beta chains. CDR3 protein duplicates are merged, each entry listing the most common genes and DNA. TCRdb, rather than the study authors, made the V and J calls. For this sample the table gives about 400,000 distinct CDR3 sequences, of which about a sixth were detected only once. The ten top clones hold over 12% of the sample.

On the study overall, not on this receptor specifically: Most expanded thyroid clonotypes (frequency above 0.001) were also detected in blood, a finding suggesting that blood repertoires may reflect thyroid immune responses. A model built on a 13 V-J signature distinguished ophthalmopathy from stable hyperthyroidism, reaching approximately 89% sensitivity and 81.08% specificity in cross-validation and 80%/75% in testing. In validation, the model predicted progression to ophthalmopathy a median of 6.5 months before onset, with 65% to 71% sensitivity and roughly 77% specificity. No statistical method was used to fix the sample size in advance, and group allocation was not hidden from the investigators.

From a lookup of the germline V gene, CDR1 and CDR2 are MNHNS and SASEGT. Here V drops 7 bases and J drops 3 bases, and the junction holds 11 bases not matched to any gene. Including the terminal cysteine and phenylalanine, the CDR3 comprises 15 residues. Just CDR3 DNA is preserved here, 45 bases in frame from base 1. The table lists this clonotype with many counts. The target of this receptor is not known. No much larger clonotype is one base removed from it; base qualities were not supplied. This TCR derives from a woman in her late teens or twenties with Graves' hyperthyroidism. This sequence uses TRBV6-1 and TRBJ1-1; 7 bases in the junction line up with TRBD1. The source material was blood. The DNA reads as follows: TGTGCCAGCACGAGGGGGGACAGTGGGGACACTGAAGCTTTCTTT. Translated, this gives CASTRGDSGDTEAFF.